The T cell receptor (beta chain) under discussion was sequenced for a study of blood T cell repertoires in COVID-19. Study-wide context: Sources were T cells, B-cell-depleted T cells, or PBMCs; the material itself was cDNA or gDNA.

As handled by the study authors: From reference gene primer amplification, estimates of nucleated cell counts were derived. The table came from immunoSEQ multiplex PCR; TCRdb's copy has only in-frame clones and leaves some out. The V and J calls and clone size come from that table; D and trimming were worked out from the DNA. There are about 90,000 clones in the sample; approximately 80% occur only once, and 10% to 15% lies in the top ten. The CDR3 spans 15 residues. The receptor's source is a human donor in a cohort sampled during active COVID-19. The chain employs TRBV12-2 and TRBJ2-1; TRBD2 was called by the table and not checked on the DNA. TRBV12-2 is recorded as a pseudogene. The sample comprised peripheral blood. The CDR3 DNA reads TGTGCAAGTCGCTCCGGGGGGTGCTCCTACAATGAGCAGTTCTTC. Translated, it gives CASRSGGCSYNEQFF.